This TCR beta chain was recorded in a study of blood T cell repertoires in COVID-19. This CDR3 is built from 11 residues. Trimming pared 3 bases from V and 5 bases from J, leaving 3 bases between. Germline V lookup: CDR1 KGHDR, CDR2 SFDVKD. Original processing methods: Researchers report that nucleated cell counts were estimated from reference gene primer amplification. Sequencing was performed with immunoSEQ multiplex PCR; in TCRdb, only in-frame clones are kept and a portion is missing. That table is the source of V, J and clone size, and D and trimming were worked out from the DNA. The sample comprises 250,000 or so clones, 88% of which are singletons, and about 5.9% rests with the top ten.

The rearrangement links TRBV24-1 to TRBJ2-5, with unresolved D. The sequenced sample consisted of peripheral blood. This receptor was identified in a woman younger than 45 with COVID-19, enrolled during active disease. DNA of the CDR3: TGTGCCACCAGTGATGCGGAGACCCAGTACTTC. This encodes CATSDAETQYF.